The source of this T cell receptor beta chain is a study of CD8 T cells in ankylosing spondylitis. J was trimmed by 3 bases and V by 7 bases; bases with no gene match: 6. This CDR3 has 14 amino acids. CDR1 is DFQATT and CDR2 is SNEGSKA in the germline V gene (reference sequence). Quantitative 5'-RACE with molecular barcodes was used to make the TCR beta libraries. MiXCR, run by TCRdb on the 5' RACE reads, gives a single entry per CDR3 protein. The table shows approximately 250,000 distinct CDR3 sequences, with around 25% occurring only once. Whole-study results and caveats: What seemed typical of ankylosing spondylitis blood was a TCR beta motif built from about 8 highly homologous variants. Reactive arthritis synovial fluid and blood were previously reported to contain some motif variants. Significant enrichment of disease-linked clones was reportedly seen in matched ankylosing spondylitis synovial fluid.

In its sample, this clonotype was seen many times. As yet, its antigen is unknown. The rearrangement joins TRBV20-1 to TRBJ1-6, with TRBD1 matching over 7 bases. Sequencing was performed on blood, either unsorted or a sorted T cell fraction (not recorded which). This sequence was found in a male donor with ankylosing spondylitis or in good health (not recorded which). The CDR3: CSVPQGIYNSPLHF. CDR3 in DNA: TGCAGTGTCCCACAGGGGATCTATAATTCACCCCTCCACTTT.